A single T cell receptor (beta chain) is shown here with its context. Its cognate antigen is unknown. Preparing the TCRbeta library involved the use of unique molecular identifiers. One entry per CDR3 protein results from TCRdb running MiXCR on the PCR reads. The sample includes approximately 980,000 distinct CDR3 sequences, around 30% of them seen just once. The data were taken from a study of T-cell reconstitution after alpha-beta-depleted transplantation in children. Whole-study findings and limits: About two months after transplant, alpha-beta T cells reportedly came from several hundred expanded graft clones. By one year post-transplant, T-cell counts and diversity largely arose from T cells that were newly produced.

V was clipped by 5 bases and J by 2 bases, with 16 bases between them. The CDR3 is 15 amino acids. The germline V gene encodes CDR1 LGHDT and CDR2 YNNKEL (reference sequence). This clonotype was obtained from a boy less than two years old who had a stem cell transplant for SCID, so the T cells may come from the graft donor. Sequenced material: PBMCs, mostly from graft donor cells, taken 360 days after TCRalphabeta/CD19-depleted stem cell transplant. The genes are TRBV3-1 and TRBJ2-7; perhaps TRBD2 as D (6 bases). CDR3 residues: CASSASGLNAYEQYF. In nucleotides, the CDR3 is TGTGCCAGCAGCGCCAGCGGGTTAAACGCCTACGAGCAGTACTTC.